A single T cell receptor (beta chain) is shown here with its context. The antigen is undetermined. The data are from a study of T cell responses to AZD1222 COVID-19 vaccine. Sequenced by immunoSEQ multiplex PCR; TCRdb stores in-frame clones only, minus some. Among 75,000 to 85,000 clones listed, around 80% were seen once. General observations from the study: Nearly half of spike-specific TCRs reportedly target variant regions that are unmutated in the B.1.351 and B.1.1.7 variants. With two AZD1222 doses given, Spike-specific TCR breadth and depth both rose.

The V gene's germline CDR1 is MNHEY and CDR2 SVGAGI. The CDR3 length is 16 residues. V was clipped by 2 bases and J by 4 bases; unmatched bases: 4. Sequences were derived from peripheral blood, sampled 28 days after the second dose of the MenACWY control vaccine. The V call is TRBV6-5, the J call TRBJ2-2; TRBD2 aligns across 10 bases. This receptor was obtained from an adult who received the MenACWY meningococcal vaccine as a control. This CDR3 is CASSYPAGGSTGELFF. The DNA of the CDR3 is TGTGCCAGCAGTTACCCAGCGGGGGGGTCCACCGGGGAGCTGTTTTTT.